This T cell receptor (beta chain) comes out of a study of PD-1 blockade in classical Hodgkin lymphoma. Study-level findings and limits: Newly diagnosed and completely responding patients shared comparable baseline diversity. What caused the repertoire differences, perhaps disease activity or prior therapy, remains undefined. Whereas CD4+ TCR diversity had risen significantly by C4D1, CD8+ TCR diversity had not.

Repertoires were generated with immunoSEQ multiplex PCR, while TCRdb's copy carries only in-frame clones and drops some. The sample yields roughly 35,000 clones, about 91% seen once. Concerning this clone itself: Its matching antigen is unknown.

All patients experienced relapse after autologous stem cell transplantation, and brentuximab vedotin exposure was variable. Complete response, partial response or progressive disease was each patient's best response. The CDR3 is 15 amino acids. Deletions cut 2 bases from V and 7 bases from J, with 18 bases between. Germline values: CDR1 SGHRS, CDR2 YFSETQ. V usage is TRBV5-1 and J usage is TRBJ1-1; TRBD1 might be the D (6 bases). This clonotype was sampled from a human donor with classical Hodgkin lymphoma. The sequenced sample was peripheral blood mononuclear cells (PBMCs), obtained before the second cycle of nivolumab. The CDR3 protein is CASSFGTLDLGEAFF. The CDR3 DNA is TGCGCCAGCAGCTTCGGGACACTCGACTTGGGTGAAGCTTTCTTT.